Sequencing of this T cell receptor beta chain was carried out in a study of T cell repertoires in cytomegalovirus infection. The V and J ends lost 10 bases and 6 bases, in that order; junction bases with no gene match: 12. The CDR3 has 14 residues. The germline V gene encodes CDR1 MGHDK and CDR2 SYGVNS. Points from the study as a whole: Summed frequency of public TCR beta families distinguished CMV carriers with the relevant HLA.

One entry per CDR3 protein results from TCRdb running MiXCR on the reads. Here the sample spans 35,000 to 55,000 distinct CDR3 sequences, around 18% being singletons. This clonotype was picked up many times. Its antigen remains unknown. The rearrangement links TRBV25-1 to TRBJ2-3; 8 bases fit TRBD1. The sample was CD8+ T cells from cultured PBMCs, taken from culture after CMV antigen stimulation. The source is a human donor in good health (CMV status not recorded). Some clones in this sample may be carry-over from other donors' samples. DNA of the CDR3: TGTGCCACCACAGACGGGACAGGCGTCGATACGCAGTATTTT. It yields the protein CATTDGTGVDTQYF.